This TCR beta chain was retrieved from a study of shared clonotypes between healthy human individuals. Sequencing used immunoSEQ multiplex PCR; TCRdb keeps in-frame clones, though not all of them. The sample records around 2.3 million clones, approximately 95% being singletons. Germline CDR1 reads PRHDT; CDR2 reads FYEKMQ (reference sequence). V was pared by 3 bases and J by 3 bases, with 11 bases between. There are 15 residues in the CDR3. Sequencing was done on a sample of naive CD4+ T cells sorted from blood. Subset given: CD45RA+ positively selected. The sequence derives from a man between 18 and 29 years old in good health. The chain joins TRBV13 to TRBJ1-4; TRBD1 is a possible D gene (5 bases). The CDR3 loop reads CASSFSGTSNEKLFF. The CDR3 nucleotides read TGTGCCAGCAGCTTTAGCGGGACCTCTAATGAAAAACTGTTTTTT.